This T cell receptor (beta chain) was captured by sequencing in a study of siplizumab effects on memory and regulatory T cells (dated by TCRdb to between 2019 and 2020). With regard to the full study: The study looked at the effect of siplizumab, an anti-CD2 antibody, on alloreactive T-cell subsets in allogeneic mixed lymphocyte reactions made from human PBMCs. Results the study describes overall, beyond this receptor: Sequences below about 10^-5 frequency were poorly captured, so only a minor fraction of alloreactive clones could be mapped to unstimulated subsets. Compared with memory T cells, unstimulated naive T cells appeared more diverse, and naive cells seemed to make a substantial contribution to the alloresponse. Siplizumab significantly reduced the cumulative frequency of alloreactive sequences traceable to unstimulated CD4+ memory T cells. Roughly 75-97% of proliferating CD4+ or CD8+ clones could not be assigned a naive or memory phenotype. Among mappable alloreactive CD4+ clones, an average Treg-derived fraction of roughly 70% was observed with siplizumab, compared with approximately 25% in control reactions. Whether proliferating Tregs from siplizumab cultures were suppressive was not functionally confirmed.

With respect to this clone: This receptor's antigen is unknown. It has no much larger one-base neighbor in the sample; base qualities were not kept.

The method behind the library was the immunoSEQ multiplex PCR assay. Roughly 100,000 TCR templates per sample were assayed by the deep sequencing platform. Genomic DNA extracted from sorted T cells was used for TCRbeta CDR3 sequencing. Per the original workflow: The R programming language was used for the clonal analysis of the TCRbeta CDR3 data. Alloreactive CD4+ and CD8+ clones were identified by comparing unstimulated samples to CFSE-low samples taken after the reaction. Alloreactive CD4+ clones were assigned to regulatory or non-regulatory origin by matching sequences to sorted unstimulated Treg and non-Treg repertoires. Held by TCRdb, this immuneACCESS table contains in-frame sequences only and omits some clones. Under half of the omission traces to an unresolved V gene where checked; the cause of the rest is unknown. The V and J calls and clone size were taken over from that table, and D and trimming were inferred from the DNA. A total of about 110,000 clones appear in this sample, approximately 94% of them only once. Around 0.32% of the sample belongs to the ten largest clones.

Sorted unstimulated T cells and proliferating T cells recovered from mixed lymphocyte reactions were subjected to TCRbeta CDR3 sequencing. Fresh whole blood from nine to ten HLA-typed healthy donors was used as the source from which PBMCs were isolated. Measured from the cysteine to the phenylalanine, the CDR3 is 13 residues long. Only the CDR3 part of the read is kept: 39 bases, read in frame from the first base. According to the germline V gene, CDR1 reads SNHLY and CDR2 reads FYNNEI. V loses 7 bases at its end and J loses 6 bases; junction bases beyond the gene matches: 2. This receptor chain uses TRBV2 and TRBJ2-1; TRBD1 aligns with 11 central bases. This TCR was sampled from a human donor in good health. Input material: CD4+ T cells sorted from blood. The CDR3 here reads CASKGTGGNEQFF. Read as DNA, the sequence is TGTGCCAGCAAAGGGACAGGGGGCAATGAGCAGTTCTTC.